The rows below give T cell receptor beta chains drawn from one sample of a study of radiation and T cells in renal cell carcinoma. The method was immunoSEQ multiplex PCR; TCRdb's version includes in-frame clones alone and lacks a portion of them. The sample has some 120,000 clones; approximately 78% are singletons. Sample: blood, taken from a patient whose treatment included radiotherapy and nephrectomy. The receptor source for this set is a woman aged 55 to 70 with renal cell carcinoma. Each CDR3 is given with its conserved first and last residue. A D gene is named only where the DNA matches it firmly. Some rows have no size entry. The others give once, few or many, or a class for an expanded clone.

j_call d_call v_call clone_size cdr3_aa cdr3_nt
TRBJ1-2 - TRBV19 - CASSIDRGPPQYTF TGTGCCAGTAGTATCGACCGGGGGCCCCCGCAATATACCTTC
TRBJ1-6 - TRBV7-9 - CASSLSGEGTRSPLHF TGTGCCAGCAGCCTTTCGGGGGAGGGCACGCGGTCACCCCTCCACTTT
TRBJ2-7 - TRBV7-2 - CASSIRNRGGEQYF TGTGCCAGCAGCATTAGGAACAGGGGAGGCGAGCAGTACTTC
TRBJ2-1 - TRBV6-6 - CASVGSGESPYNEQFF TGTGCCAGCGTAGGAAGCGGAGAGTCCCCCTACAATGAGCAGTTCTTC
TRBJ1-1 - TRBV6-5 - CASTPPAGLGGAFF TGTGCCAGCACCCCCCCGGCCGGGTTGGGTGGAGCTTTCTTT
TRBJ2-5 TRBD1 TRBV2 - CASSVGTGALLAQYF TGTGCCAGCAGTGTAGGGACAGGGGCCCTTCTGGCCCAGTACTTC
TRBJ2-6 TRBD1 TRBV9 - CASSVEGQGLSGANVLTF TGTGCCAGCAGCGTAGAGGGACAGGGGCTCTCTGGGGCCAACGTCCTGACTTTC
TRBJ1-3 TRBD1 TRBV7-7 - CASSRSGGEGNTIYF TGTGCTAGCAGCCGTTCAGGGGGCGAAGGAAACACCATATATTTT
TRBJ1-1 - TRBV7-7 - CASSLQKNTEAFF TGTGCTAGCAGCTTACAGAAGAACACTGAAGCTTTCTTT
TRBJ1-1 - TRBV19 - CASSLRRDTEAFF TGTGCCAGTAGTCTCCGACGGGACACTGAAGCTTTCTTT
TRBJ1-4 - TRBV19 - CASSSGSIWGTEKLFF TGTGCCAGTAGTAGCGGCTCTATCTGGGGTACTGAAAAACTGTTTTTT
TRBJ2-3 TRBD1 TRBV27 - CASGSRQGIADTQYF TGTGCCAGTGGCAGCAGACAGGGTATTGCAGATACGCAGTATTTT
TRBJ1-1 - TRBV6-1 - CASSESGGAGTEAFF TGTGCCAGCAGTGAATCGGGGGGCGCAGGCACTGAAGCTTTCTTT
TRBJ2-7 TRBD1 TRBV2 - CASSTGGLSYEQYF TGTGCCAGCAGTACAGGGGGCCTATCCTACGAGCAGTACTTC
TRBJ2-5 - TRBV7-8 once CASSLGFDGKGPQETQYF TGTGCCAGCAGCTTAGGCTTCGACGGGAAGGGGCCTCAAGAGACCCAGTACTTC
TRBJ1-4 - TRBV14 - CASSPGHKGEKLFF TGTGCCAGCAGTCCGGGACACAAAGGGGAAAAACTGTTTTTT
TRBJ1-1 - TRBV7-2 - CASTQAGIEAFF TGTGCCAGCACCCAGGCTGGGATTGAAGCTTTCTTT